What follows are 29 T cell receptor beta chains derived from one specimen sequenced in a study of CD8 T cells in ankylosing spondylitis (TCRdb year 2017). The library was prepared using 5' RACE. The instrument was an Illumina HiSeq 2500. The public reads were run again by TCRdb, first through fastp at Q25 and then through MiXCR, and only productive beta chains were kept. Each entry is one CDR3 protein sequence, shown with its most common DNA and genes. This sample has about 340,000 distinct CDR3 sequences in its table, and under 15% of those were observed once. The ten top clones hold about 1% of the sample. Specimen: blood, either unsorted or a sorted T cell fraction (not recorded which). The source of these receptors is a male donor with ankylosing spondylitis or in good health (not recorded which).

There are a few counts of this clonotype. The rearrangement links TRBV10-3 to TRBJ2-5; TRBD2 might be the D (6 bases). The V gene lost 5 bases and the J gene lost 2 bases, with 12 bases spanning the gap. The CDR3 loop spans 14 amino acids. CDR1 and CDR2 from the germline V gene are ENHRY and SYGVKD. The CDR3 DNA sequence: TGTGCCATCAGTCTCGGGACTTTGCAAGAGACCCAGTACTTC. Translated, it gives CAISLGTLQETQYF.

This clonotype has only a few counts. V usage is TRBV25-1 and J usage is TRBJ2-2; 8 bases align to TRBD2. The CDR3 loop spans 15 amino acids. Germline CDR1 reads MGHDK; CDR2 reads SYGVNS. V gave up 3 bases and J gave up 7 bases; unmatched junction bases: 7. The DNA of the CDR3 is TGTGCCAGCAGTGACCGTGGCGGGGGGAGCGGGGAGCTGTTTTTT. Amino acid sequence: CASSDRGGGSGELFF. Full variable domain (remainder filled in from reference TRBV25-1 and TRBJ2-2): EADIYQTPRYLVIGTGKKITLECSQTMGHDKMYWYQQDPGMELHLIHYSYGVNSTEKGDLSSESTVSRIRTEHFPLTLESARPSHTSQYLCASSDRGGGSGELFFGEGSRLTVL.

Many counts were recorded for this clonotype. The chain links TRBV11-2 to TRBJ2-2; perhaps TRBD1 as D (5 bases). Trimming cost V 5 bases and J 4 bases, with 8 bases left between them. Per the germline V gene, CDR1 is SGHAT and CDR2 is FQNNGV. The CDR3 spans 13 residues. CDR3 in DNA: TGTGCCAGCAGCGCGGACATCACCGGGGAGCTGTTTTTT. Translated: CASSADITGELFF.

This clonotype was counted only a few times. The chain employs TRBV5-1 and TRBJ1-1; 7 bases map to TRBD1. The CDR3 runs 15 residues. With 3 bases clipped from V and 4 bases from J, the junction kept 9 bases outside the gene matches. CDR1 is SGHRS, CDR2 YFSETQ, per germline. The chain's CDR3 is CASSYGRGGLTEAFF. Here the CDR3 DNA reads TGCGCCAGCAGCTACGGAAGAGGGGGCCTCACTGAAGCTTTCTTT.

This clonotype turned up a few times. The CDR3 loop is CSVKGILGGYTF. CDR3 nucleotide sequence: TGCAGCGTAAAAGGGATTCTGGGGGGCTACACCTTC. The genes are TRBV29-1 and TRBJ1-2, with no clear D. Trimming removed 6 bases from V and 8 bases from J, with 16 bases in between. Per germline, CDR1 SQVTM and CDR2 ANQGSEA. CDR3 size: 12 residues.

This clonotype has a handful of counts. DNA of the CDR3: TGCAGTGCTAACCTCCAGGGGCCGACCAAAAACATTCAGTACTTC. It yields the protein CSANLQGPTKNIQYF. The chain is built from TRBV20-1 and TRBJ2-4; TRBD1 might be the D (6 bases). Trimming took 4 bases from V and 2 from J, leaving 15 bases between them. The germline gives CDR1 DFQATT, CDR2 SNEGSKA (reference sequence). The CDR3 is 15 amino acids.

Many counts were recorded for this clonotype. The J gene is TRBJ1-1, the V gene TRBV12-3 or TRBV12-4, with D maybe TRBD1 (5 bases). V dropped 0 bases and J dropped 5 bases, with 10 bases sitting between them. The CDR3 contains 14 residues. The CDR3 sequence: CASSLADRGTEAFF. CDR3 sequence (DNA): TGTGCCAGCAGTTTAGCGGACCGGGGGACTGAAGCTTTCTTT.

J is TRBJ2-7 and V is TRBV3-1, with D unresolved. Trimming removed 6 bases at V and 0 bases at J, with 9 bases between. Germline V lookup: CDR1 LGHDT, CDR2 YNNKEL (reference sequence). The CDR3 spans 13 residues. The CDR3 sequence is CASSRRSSYEQYF. The DNA of the CDR3 is TGTGCCAGCAGTCGTCGGAGCTCCTACGAGCAGTACTTC.

This clonotype showed up many times. At one boundary the junction diverges from the germline segment, which might be a read error. The gene calls are TRBV5-1 and TRBJ2-7, with D perhaps given as TRBD1 or TRBD2 (5 bases each). The CDR3 has 14 residues. Germline CDR1 SGHRS, CDR2 YFSETQ. CDR3 DNA: TGTGCCAGCAGCTTAGGGCAGGGACGGGACGAGCAGTACTTC. This encodes CASSLGQGRDEQYF.

In this sample, this clonotype turned up once. The V call is TRBV4-1, the J call TRBJ2-1, with D tentatively TRBD2 (5 bases). CDR3 length equals 18 residues. Germline V gene sequence: CDR1 MGHRA, CDR2 YSYEKL. V was pared by 0 bases and J by 1 base, with 16 bases between. The CDR3 region has the DNA TGCGCCAGCAGCCAAGAAAGGGTTGGCGGGCCTTCCTACAATGAGCAGTTCTTC. It is translated as CASSQERVGGPSYNEQFF.

This chain joins TRBV12-3 or TRBV12-4 and TRBJ2-7; 7 bases agree with TRBD1. CDR3 length: 12 residues. Germline trimming cut 6 bases from V and 6 bases from J; bases unmatched to any gene: 5. CDR3 amino acids: CASSPQGSEQYF. The CDR3 nucleotides are TGTGCCAGCAGCCCACAGGGGAGCGAGCAGTACTTC.

This clonotype was counted ten times or more. The chain has TRBV28 and TRBJ2-2, with D possibly being TRBD2 (5 bases). V lost 4 bases, J lost 1 base, and 10 bases lay in between. The CDR3 has 15 residues. Germline CDR1 MDHEN, CDR2 SYDVKM. The CDR3: CASSSPGRNTGELFF. The CDR3 coding sequence is TGTGCCAGCAGTTCCCCGGGGAGGAACACCGGGGAGCTGTTTTTT.

The J gene is TRBJ2-3, the V gene TRBV3-1, with a weak D call TRBD2 (5 bases). V lost 11 bases, J lost 3 bases, and 21 bases lay in between. The CDR3 loop spans 15 amino acids. Germline V gene lookup returns CDR1 LGHDT and CDR2 YNNKEL (reference sequence). This CDR3 is CACAAAGSWTDTQYF. Written as DNA, the CDR3 is TGTGCCTGCGCCGCGGCGGGCTCTTGGACAGATACGCAGTATTTT.

The V gene is TRBV5-5, the J gene TRBJ2-5; no definite D call. Germline assignment: CDR1 SGHKS and CDR2 YYEKEE (reference sequence). The V gene lost 3 bases and the J gene lost 2 bases, with 11 bases spanning the gap. This CDR3 spans 14 amino acids. The CDR3 DNA follows: TGTGCCAGCAGCTGGGCCCCAAATCAAGAGACCCAGTACTTC. It is translated as CASSWAPNQETQYF.

This clonotype was counted a few times. This chain links TRBV11-1 with TRBJ2-4; 9 bases fit TRBD1. The V segment lost 2 bases and the J segment 1 base; nucleotides outside the gene matches: 3. Germline CDR1 SGHAT, CDR2 FQDESV (reference sequence). The CDR3 covers 16 residues. CDR3 bases: TGTGCCAGCAGCTTACGGACAGGGGAGGCCAAAAACATTCAGTACTTC. Its protein product is CASSLRTGEAKNIQYF.

V and J are TRBV3-1 and TRBJ2-1, with 10 bases matching TRBD2. Germline assignment: CDR1 LGHDT and CDR2 YNNKEL (reference sequence). This CDR3 spans 16 amino acids. Losses at the gene ends were 3 bases for V and 7 bases for J; bases not matched to a gene: 9. The CDR3 bases are TGTGCCAGCAGCCAGTCTCTTGGTAGCGGGAGGAATGAGCAGTTCTTC. Protein: CASSQSLGSGRNEQFF.

This clonotype showed up just a few times. The chain links TRBV5-1 to TRBJ2-1; D is unresolved. V was clipped by 3 bases and J by 1 base, with 11 bases between them. CDR3 size: 15 residues. The germline CDR1 and CDR2 sequences are SGHRS and YFSETQ. CDR3 loop: CASSSMAVSYNEQFF. In nucleotides, the CDR3 is TGCGCCAGCAGCTCTATGGCAGTATCCTACAATGAGCAGTTCTTC.

This clonotype was seen ten or more times. The rearrangement links TRBV6-2 or TRBV6-3 to TRBJ2-1, with 11 nucleotides matching TRBD2. CDR3 length: 20 amino acids. Germline CDR1 reads MNHEY; CDR2 reads SVGEGT. V lost 7 bases and J lost 0; bases outside the gene matches: 17. As DNA, the CDR3 is TGTGCCAGCAAACAACGAACTAGCGGGAGTGGAATTAGCTCCTACAATGAGCAGTTCTTC. Translating gives CASKQRTSGSGISSYNEQFF.

This chain links TRBV27 with TRBJ2-4; D remains unclear. From germline, CDR1 is MNHEY and CDR2 SMNVEV (reference sequence). The V gene lost 4 bases and the J gene lost 6 bases, with 7 bases spanning the gap. There are 12 residues in the CDR3. In DNA, the CDR3 is TGTGCCAGCAGTTCCTGGGGAAACATTCAGTACTTC. It specifies CASSSWGNIQYF.

The chain joins TRBV12-3 or TRBV12-4 to TRBJ2-2, with 12 bases aligning to TRBD1. The CDR3 consists of 18 residues. V lost 5 bases to trimming and J lost 3 bases; unmatched junction nucleotides: 10. DNA for the CDR3: TGTGCCAGCAGTCCAGGGACAGGGGGCAGTCTGTACACCGGGGAGCTGTTTTTT. It yields the protein CASSPGTGGSLYTGELFF.

The rearrangement links TRBV20-1 to TRBJ2-1; 12 bases are a match to TRBD2. Per germline, CDR1 DFQATT and CDR2 SNEGSKA (reference sequence). This CDR3 comprises 14 residues. The ends lost 5 bases at V and 8 bases at J; junction bases unmatched: 7. The CDR3 sequence: CSALAGGPSDEQFF. As DNA, the CDR3 is TGCAGTGCTCTAGCGGGAGGGCCCTCCGATGAGCAGTTCTTC.

The rearrangement joins TRBV10-3 to TRBJ1-1, with D tentatively TRBD1 (5 bases). The CDR3 consists of 12 residues. Germline loops: CDR1 ENHRY, CDR2 SYGVKD. Trimming took off 10 bases at V and 1 base at J, with 10 bases between the two ends. This CDR3 reads CATGQTNTEAFF. The CDR3 DNA reads as TGTGCCACCGGACAAACGAACACTGAAGCTTTCTTT.

This clonotype was picked up a small number of times. The chain employs TRBV7-2 and TRBJ2-7, with 12 bases identical to TRBD1. CDR1 and CDR2 (germline): SGHTA, FQGNSA. The CDR3 runs to 15 residues. The V gene end was trimmed by 0 bases and the J gene end by 7 bases; junction bases not matched to a gene: 4. The DNA of the CDR3 is TGTGCCAGCAGCTTAGCCGGGACAGGGGGCAGGGAGCAGTACTTC. Amino acids: CASSLAGTGGREQYF. Using reference TRBV7-2 and TRBJ2-7 for the parts outside the CDR3, the full variable domain is GAGVSQSPSNKVTEKGKDVELRCDPISGHTALYWYRQSLGQGLEFLIYFQGNSAPDKSGLPSDRFSAERTGGSVSTLTIQRTQQEDSAVYLCASSLAGTGGREQYFGPGTRLTVT.

The rearrangement links TRBV5-1 to TRBJ1-2; D gene unclear. The CDR3 is 16 amino acids. The germline CDR1 and CDR2 sequences are SGHRS and YFSETQ. Trimming left V 0 bases short and J 4 bases short, with 16 bases between. The chain's CDR3 is CASSLGGGIIGYGYTF. The DNA for the CDR3 is TGCGCCAGCAGCTTGGGAGGAGGTATAATTGGCTATGGCTACACCTTC. The full variable domain, rest sourced from reference TRBV5-1 and TRBJ1-2, is KAGVTQTPRYLIKTRGQQVTLSCSPISGHRSVSWYQQTPGQGLQFLFEYFSETQRNKGNFPGRFSGRQFSNSRSEMNVSTLELGDSALYLCASSLGGGIIGYGYTFGSGTRLTVV.

This clonotype was recorded a few times. The chain has TRBV12-3 or TRBV12-4 and TRBJ1-1, with D uncertain. Trimming left V 2 bases short and J 1 base short, with 14 bases between. This CDR3 is built from 16 residues. The CDR3: CASSLKGAGGNTEAFF. The DNA for the CDR3 is TGTGCCAGCAGTTTAAAAGGCGCGGGCGGGAACACTGAAGCTTTCTTT.

This clonotype was counted ten times or more. The rearrangement links TRBV5-1 to TRBJ1-1, with D tentatively TRBD1 (5 bases). V shed 3 bases and J shed 1 base, with 7 bases lying between them. CDR1 and CDR2 from the germline V gene are SGHRS and YFSETQ. The CDR3 runs 13 residues. The CDR3 region has the DNA TGCGCCAGCAGCTCAGGACAGAACACTGAAGCTTTCTTT. It yields the protein CASSSGQNTEAFF. The full variable domain, in which reference TRBV5-1 and TRBJ1-1 provide the parts outside the CDR3, is KAGVTQTPRYLIKTRGQQVTLSCSPISGHRSVSWYQQTPGQGLQFLFEYFSETQRNKGNFPGRFSGRQFSNSRSEMNVSTLELGDSALYLCASSSGQNTEAFFGQGTRLTVV.

The chain uses TRBV20-1 and TRBJ2-5; 9 nucleotides align to TRBD2. Per germline, CDR1 DFQATT and CDR2 SNEGSKA (reference sequence). The ends lost 0 bases at V and 1 base at J; junction bases unmatched: 6. This CDR3 contains 16 residues. CDR3 sequence (DNA): TGCAGTGCTAGAGAGGGCCCGACTAGCGGCCAAGAGACCCAGTACTTC. This translates into CSAREGPTSGQETQYF.

This clonotype was found a few times. The chain links TRBV28 to TRBJ2-4, with a tentative D call TRBD1 (5 bases). V lost 2 bases to trimming and J lost 6 bases, with 14 bases between them. Germline V gene sequence: CDR1 MDHEN, CDR2 SYDVKM. The CDR3 is 15 residues long. CDR3 protein: CASSLPGRVVNIQYF. CDR3 DNA: TGTGCCAGCAGTTTACCGGGCAGGGTAGTAAACATTCAGTACTTC.

The chain joins TRBV6-1 to TRBJ2-1, with TRBD2 identical over 8 bases. Germline V lookup: CDR1 MNHNS, CDR2 SASEGT. This CDR3 spans 15 amino acids. V lost 6 bases, J lost 3 bases, and 7 bases stayed unmatched. This CDR3 reads CASRIEAGVYNEQFF. In DNA, the CDR3 is TGTGCCAGCAGGATTGAAGCGGGAGTCTACAATGAGCAGTTCTTC.